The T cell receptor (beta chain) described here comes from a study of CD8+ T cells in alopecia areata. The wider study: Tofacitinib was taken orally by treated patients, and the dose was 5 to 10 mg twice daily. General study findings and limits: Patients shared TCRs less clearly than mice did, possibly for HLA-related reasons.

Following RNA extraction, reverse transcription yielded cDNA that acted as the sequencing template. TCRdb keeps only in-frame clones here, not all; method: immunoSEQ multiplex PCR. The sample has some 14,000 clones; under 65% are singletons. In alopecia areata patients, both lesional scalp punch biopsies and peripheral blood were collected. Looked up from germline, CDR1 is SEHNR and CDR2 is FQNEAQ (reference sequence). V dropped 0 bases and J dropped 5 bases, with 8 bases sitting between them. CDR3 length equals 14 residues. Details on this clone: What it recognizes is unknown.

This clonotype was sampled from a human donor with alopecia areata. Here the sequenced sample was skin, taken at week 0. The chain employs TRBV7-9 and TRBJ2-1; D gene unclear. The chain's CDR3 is CASSLALVNNEQFF. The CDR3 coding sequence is TGTGCCAGCAGCTTAGCATTGGTAAACAATGAGCAGTTCTTC.